The sequence of this TCR beta chain was determined in a study of shared clonotypes between healthy human individuals. This clone showed up just once. Here immunoSEQ multiplex PCR was the method, and the copy in TCRdb shows in-frame clones only, minus some. The sample holds more than 450,000 clones; 79% are singletons and the top ten take around 13%. Germline V CDR1 and CDR2: MNHEY, SMNVEV (reference sequence). There are 14 residues in the CDR3. The V end lost 5 bases, the J end lost 8 bases, and 18 bases lay between the germline ends. The V gene is TRBV27, the J gene TRBJ1-2, with a possible D match to TRBD1 (6 bases). The sample was PBMCs. The source of this sequence is a woman in her forties in good health. Some clones in this sample may be carry-over from other donors' samples. In nucleotides, the CDR3 is TGTGCCAGCAGTACCGAAAGGGGGGCTGGAGGCTACACCTTC. Encoded protein: CASSTERGAGGYTF.